The present T cell receptor beta chain was sequenced within a study of PD-1 blockade in mismatch repair-deficient tumors. Findings and limits, study-wide: Tumor-resident clones, often absent from pretreatment blood, expanded after pembrolizumab and then contracted.

The germline V and J ends were trimmed by 0 bases and 5 bases, with 10 bases remaining between them. Germline CDR1 is GTSNPN and CDR2 is SVGIG (reference sequence). The CDR3 loop spans 13 amino acids. A note on this clone: Antigen: not known.

The TCR-sequenced patients were a few responders to pembrolizumab. Libraries were prepared by immunoSEQ multiplex PCR; TCRdb keeps only in-frame clonotypes and omits some of them. The table lists about 67,000 clones, around 73% of them singletons. The sample consisted of peripheral blood, taken 2 weeks after starting pembrolizumab. The receptor was isolated from an adult with mismatch repair-deficient cancer. V is TRBV30 and J is TRBJ1-1; D is ambiguous. The CDR3 coding sequence is TGTGCCTGGAGTGTTTTAAGGGATACTGAAGCTTTCTTT. It yields the protein CAWSVLRDTEAFF.